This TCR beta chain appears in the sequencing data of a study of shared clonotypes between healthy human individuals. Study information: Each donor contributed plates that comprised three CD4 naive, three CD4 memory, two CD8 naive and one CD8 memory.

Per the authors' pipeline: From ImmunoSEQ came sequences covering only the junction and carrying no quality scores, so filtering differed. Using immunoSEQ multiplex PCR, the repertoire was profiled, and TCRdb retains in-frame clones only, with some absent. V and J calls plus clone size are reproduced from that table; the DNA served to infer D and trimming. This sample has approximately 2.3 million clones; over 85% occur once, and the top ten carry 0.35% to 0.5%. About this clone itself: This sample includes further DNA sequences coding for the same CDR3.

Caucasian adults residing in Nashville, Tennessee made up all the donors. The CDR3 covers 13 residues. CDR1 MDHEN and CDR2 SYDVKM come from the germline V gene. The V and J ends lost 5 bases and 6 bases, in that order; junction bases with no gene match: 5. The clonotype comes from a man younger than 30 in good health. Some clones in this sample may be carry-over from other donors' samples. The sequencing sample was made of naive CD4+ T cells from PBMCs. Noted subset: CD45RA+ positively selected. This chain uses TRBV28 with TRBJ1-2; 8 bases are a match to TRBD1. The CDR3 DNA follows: TGTGCCAGCAGTCCAGGGGGCAGGGATGGCTACACCTTC. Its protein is CASSPGGRDGYTF.